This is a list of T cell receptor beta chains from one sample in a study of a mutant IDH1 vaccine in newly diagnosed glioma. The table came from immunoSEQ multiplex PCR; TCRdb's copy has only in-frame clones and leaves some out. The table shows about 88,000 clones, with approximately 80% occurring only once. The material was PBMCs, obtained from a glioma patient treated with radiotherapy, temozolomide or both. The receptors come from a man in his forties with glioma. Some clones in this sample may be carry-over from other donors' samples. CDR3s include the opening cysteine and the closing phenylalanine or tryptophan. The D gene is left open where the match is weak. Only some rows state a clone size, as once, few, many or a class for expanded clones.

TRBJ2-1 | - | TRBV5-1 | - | TGCGCCAGCAGCTCAGACGGTCGTGGGCAGTTCTTC | CASSSDGRGQFF
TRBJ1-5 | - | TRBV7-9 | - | TGTGCCGGGAGGATGGGGGATCAGCCCCAGCATTTT | CAGRMGDQPQHF
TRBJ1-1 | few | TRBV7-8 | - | TGTGCCAGCAGCTCGCTAGTGAACACTGAAGCTTTCTTT | CASSSLVNTEAFF
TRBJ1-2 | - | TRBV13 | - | TGTGCCAGCAGCTTAGCTTCGTGGGGCAGGAGGGCCTATGGCTACACCTTC | CASSLASWGRRAYGYTF
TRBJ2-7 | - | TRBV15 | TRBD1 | TGTGCCGTCTCGAACCCGGGACAGGGGTTAAACGAGCAGTACTTC | CAVSNPGQGLNEQYF
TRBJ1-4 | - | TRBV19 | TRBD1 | TGTGCCAGCACCAAAACAGGGGGGCCTAATGAAAAACTGTTTTTT | CASTKTGGPNEKLFF
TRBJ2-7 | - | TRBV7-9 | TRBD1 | TGTGCCAGCAGCCCGGGGACAGGGGAAATTGGCGAGCAGTACTTC | CASSPGTGEIGEQYF
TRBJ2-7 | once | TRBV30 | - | TGTGCCTGGGGAGGACGGACCTCCTACGAGCAGTACTTC | CAWGGRTSYEQYF
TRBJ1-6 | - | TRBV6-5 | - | TGTGCCAGCAGTTACTCGTTTAGTCTAAGCCTCCACTTT | CASSYSFSLSLHF
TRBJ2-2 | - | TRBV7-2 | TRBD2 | TGTGCCAGCAGCTTAGGTCCTAGCGGGGGGCGGAACACCGGGGAGCTGTTTTTT | CASSLGPSGGRNTGELFF
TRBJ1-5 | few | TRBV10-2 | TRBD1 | TGCGCCAGCAGTGATGGGACAGCGAAGCAGCCCCAGCATTTT | CASSDGTAKQPQHF
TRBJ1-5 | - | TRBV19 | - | TGTGCCAGTAGTCATGGGGGGGGCTGGGGCAATCAGCCCCAGCATTTT | CASSHGGGWGNQPQHF
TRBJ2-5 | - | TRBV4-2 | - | TGTGCCAGCAGCCAAGAAGGCTACCTGCTCGGTCAGGGAGGGACCCAGTACTTC | CASSQEGYLLGQGGTQYF
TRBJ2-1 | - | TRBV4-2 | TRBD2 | TGTGCCAGCAGCCAACGGTCAAGGACTAGCGGGAATGAGCAGTTCTTC | CASSQRSRTSGNEQFF
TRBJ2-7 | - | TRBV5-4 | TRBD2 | TGTGCCAGCAGCTTGGGGCTAGCGGGCTCCTACGAGCAGTACTTC | CASSLGLAGSYEQYF
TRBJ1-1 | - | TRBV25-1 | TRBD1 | TGTGCCAGCCGGGACAGGCTGAACACTGAAGCTTTCTTT | CASRDRLNTEAFF
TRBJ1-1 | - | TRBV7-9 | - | TGTGCCAGCAGCTTAGGACCGTACACTGAAGCTTTCTTT | CASSLGPYTEAFF
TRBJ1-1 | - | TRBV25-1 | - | TGTGCCAGCAGTGAATCGGGGACCGCGGTCACTGAAGCTTTCTTT | CASSESGTAVTEAFF
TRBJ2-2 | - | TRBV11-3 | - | TGTGCCAGCAGCGATGGGACGCCCGGGGAGCTGTTTTTT | CASSDGTPGELFF
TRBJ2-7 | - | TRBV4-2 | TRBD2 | TGTGCCAGCAGCCAAGATCCGGGGGGTCCCCAGATCTACGAGCAGTACTTC | CASSQDPGGPQIYEQYF
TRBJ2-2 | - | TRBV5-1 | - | TGCGCCAGCAGCTTGGGTCGGGACGCGAACACCGGGGAGCTGTTTTTT | CASSLGRDANTGELFF
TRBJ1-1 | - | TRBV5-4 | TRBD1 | TGTGCCAGCAGCTTTCCCCGCGCACAGGGGACGCAACGATTTAACACTGAAGCTTTCTTT | CASSFPRAQGTQRFNTEAFF
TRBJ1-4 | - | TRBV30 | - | TGTGCCTGGAGTGACTCCGGGACGGAAAATGAAAAACTGTTTTTT | CAWSDSGTENEKLFF
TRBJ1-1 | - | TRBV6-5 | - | TGTGCCAGCAGTTACTCGAAACTGGCTGAAGCTTTCTTT | CASSYSKLAEAFF
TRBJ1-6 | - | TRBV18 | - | TGTGCCAGCTCACCGGGACCCAATTCACCCCTCCACTTT | CASSPGPNSPLHF
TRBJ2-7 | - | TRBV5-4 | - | TGTGCCAGCAGCTTTGGACAGTCCCTGGGCGAGCAGTACTTC | CASSFGQSLGEQYF
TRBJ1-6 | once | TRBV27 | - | TGTGCCAGCAGTCGCTCCTATAATTCACCCCTCCACTTT | CASSRSYNSPLHF
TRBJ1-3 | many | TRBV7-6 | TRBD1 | TGTGCCAGCAGTCCCCAGGCTGGGACAGGGCAAGGAAACACCATATATTTT | CASSPQAGTGQGNTIYF
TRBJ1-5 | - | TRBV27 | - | TGTGCCAGCAGTTGGGGGGGTCCCAATCAGCCCCAGCATTTT | CASSWGGPNQPQHF
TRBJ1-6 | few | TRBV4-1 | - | TGCGCCAGCAGCCAAGGATTTGCTAGCTCCTATAATTCACCCCTCCACTTT | CASSQGFASSYNSPLHF
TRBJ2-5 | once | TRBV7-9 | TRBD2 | TGTGCCAGCAGCTTAGGTCTAGCGGGGGGGCTCCGAGAGACCCAGTACTTC | CASSLGLAGGLRETQYF
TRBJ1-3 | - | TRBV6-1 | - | TGTGCCAGCAGTGAACCCGGGGCCCCGACTGGAAACACCATATATTTT | CASSEPGAPTGNTIYF
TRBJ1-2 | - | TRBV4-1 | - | TGCGCCAGCAGCCAAGGGCAGGGTAAGAGCTACACCTTC | CASSQGQGKSYTF
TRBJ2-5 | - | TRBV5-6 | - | TGTGCCAGCAGGGAGACAGGAATGCAAGAGACCCAGTACTTC | CASRETGMQETQYF
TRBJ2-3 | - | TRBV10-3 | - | TGTGCCACCTCGGGACTTCCCACAGATACGCAGTATTTT | CATSGLPTDTQYF